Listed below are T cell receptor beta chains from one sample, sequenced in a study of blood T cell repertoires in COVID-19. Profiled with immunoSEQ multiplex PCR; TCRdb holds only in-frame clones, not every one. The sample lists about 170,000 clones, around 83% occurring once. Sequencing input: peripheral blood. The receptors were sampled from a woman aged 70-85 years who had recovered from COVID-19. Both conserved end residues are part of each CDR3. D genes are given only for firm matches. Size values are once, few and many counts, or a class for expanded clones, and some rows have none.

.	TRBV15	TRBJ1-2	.	CATSRAGYNYGYTF	TGTGCCACCAGCAGAGCGGGTTATAACTATGGCTACACCTTC
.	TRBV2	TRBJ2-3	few	CASSEAYTDTQYF	TGTGCCAGCAGTGAAGCCTACACAGATACGCAGTATTTT
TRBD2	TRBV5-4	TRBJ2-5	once	CASSPVRTGGEETQYF	TGTGCCAGCAGCCCCGTTCGGACGGGGGGGGAAGAGACCCAGTACTTC
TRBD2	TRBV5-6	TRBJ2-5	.	CASSWGGTQYF	TGTGCCAGCAGCTGGGGGGGGACCCAGTACTTC
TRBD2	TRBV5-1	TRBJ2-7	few	CASGLSGGSSYEQYF	TGCGCCAGCGGCCTTAGCGGGGGGAGCTCCTACGAGCAGTACTTC
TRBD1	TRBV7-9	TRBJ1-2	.	CASSPAPGGGIHGYTF	TGTGCCAGCAGCCCAGCCCCAGGGGGAGGTATTCATGGCTACACCTTC
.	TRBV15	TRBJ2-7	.	CATRQTESYEQYF	TGTGCCACCAGGCAGACAGAATCCTACGAGCAGTACTTC
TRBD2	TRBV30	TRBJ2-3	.	CASRTSGRAVNTQYF	TGTGCCTCCCGGACTAGCGGGAGGGCCGTGAATACGCAGTATTTT
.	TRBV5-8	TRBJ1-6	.	CASSPRWQGPGPLHF	TGTGCCAGCAGCCCCCGTTGGCAGGGGCCGGGACCCCTCCACTTT
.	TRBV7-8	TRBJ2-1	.	CASSLVSGIADEQFF	TGTGCCAGCAGCTTAGTTTCGGGGATAGCAGACGAGCAGTTCTTC
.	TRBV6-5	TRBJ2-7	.	CASIDTYEQYF	TGTGCCAGCATAGACACCTACGAGCAGTACTTC
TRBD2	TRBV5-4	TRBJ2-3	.	CASSPSGGNTDTQYF	TGTGCCAGCAGCCCGAGCGGGGGGAACACAGATACGCAGTATTTT
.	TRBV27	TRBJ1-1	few	CASSSRPNTEAFF	TGTGCCAGCAGTTCCAGGCCCAACACTGAAGCTTTCTTT
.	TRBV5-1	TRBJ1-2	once	CASSRVVGFNYGYTF	TGCGCCAGCAGCCGCGTTGTCGGGTTTAACTATGGCTACACCTTC
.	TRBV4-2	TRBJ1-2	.	CASSQAQGLGYTF	TGTGCCAGCAGCCAAGCCCAGGGGCTTGGCTACACCTTC
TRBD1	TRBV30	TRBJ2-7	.	CAWRRQGPYEQYF	TGTGCCTGGAGACGACAGGGGCCCTACGAGCAGTACTTC
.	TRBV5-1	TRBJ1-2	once	CASSFEGDGYTF	TGCGCCAGCAGCTTTGAGGGCGATGGCTACACCTTC
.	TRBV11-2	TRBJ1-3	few	CASSLDHGGGNTIYF	TGTGCCAGCAGCTTAGATCACGGAGGGGGAAACACCATATATTTT
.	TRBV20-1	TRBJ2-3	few	CSASSWRESADTQYF	TGCAGTGCTAGTTCCTGGCGGGAAAGTGCAGATACGCAGTATTTT
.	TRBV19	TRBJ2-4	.	CASSTGLAKNIQYF	TGTGCCAGTAGTACAGGGTTAGCCAAAAACATTCAGTACTTC
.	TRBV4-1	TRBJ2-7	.	CASSHSRTATYEQYF	TGCGCCAGCAGCCACTCCAGGACTGCCACCTACGAGCAGTACTTC
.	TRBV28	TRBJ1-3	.	CASSLRQGLSTIYF	TGTGCCAGCAGTTTAAGGCAGGGGCTGAGCACCATATATTTT
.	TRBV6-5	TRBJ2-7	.	CASSNRGANYEQYF	TGTGCCAGCAGTAACCGTGGGGCAAACTACGAGCAGTACTTC
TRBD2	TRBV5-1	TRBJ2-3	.	CASSRIAGGGGDTQYF	TGCGCCAGCAGCCGCATAGCGGGAGGTGGGGGAGATACGCAGTATTTT
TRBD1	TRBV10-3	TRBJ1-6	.	CAITPGQGDSPLHF	TGTGCCATCACCCCGGGACAGGGAGATTCACCCCTCCACTTT
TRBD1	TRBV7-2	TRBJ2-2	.	CASSLGGGGHTGELFF	TGTGCCAGCAGCTTAGGAGGGGGCGGTCACACCGGGGAGCTGTTTTTT
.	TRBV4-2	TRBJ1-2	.	CASSQSQQGPRTNYGYTF	TGTGCCAGCAGCCAAAGTCAGCAGGGGCCCCGGACTAACTATGGCTACACCTTC
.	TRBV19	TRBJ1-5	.	CASTPRQYSNQPQHF	TGTGCCAGTACTCCACGACAGTATAGCAATCAGCCCCAGCATTTT
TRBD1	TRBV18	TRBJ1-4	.	CASSPGQPNEKLFF	TGTGCCAGCTCCCCGGGACAGCCTAATGAAAAACTGTTTTTT
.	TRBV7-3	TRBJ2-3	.	CASSARSGTQYF	TGTGCCAGCAGCGCGAGGTCTGGTACGCAGTATTTT
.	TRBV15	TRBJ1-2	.	CATSRDRGAYGYTF	TGTGCCACCAGCAGAGATCGTGGAGCCTATGGCTACACCTTC
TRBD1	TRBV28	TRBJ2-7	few	CASSPSGTGVYEQYF	TGTGCCAGCAGTCCATCTGGGACAGGGGTCTACGAGCAGTACTTC
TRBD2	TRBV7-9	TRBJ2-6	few	CASSTGLAGGKTLGGANVLTF	TGTGCCAGCAGCACGGGACTAGCGGGAGGGAAAACTCTAGGGGGGGCCAACGTCCTGACTTTC
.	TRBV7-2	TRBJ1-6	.	CASSLALSNSPLHF	TGTGCCAGCAGCTTAGCCCTAAGTAATTCACCCCTCCACTTT
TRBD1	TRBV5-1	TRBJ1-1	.	CASSFPGGPGSEAFF	TGCGCCAGCAGCTTCCCAGGGGGTCCGGGGTCTGAAGCTTTCTTT
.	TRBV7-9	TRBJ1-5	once	CASSLSGVGNQPQHF	TGTGCCAGCAGCTTATCGGGGGTTGGGAATCAGCCCCAGCATTTT
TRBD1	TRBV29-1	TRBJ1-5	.	CSVRRGDQPQHF	TGCAGCGTACGCAGGGGGGATCAGCCCCAGCATTTT
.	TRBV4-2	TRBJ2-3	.	CASSQDWGLAPDTQYF	TGTGCCAGCAGCCAAGATTGGGGGCTAGCCCCAGATACGCAGTATTTT
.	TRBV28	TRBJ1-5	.	CASSWGGQPQHF	TGTGCCAGCTCGTGGGGGGGTCAGCCCCAGCATTTT
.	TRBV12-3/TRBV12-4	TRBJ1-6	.	CASRQANSPLHF	TGTGCCAGCCGACAGGCCAACTCACCCCTCCACTTT
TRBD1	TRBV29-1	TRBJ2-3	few	CSATARTGLDTQYF	TGCAGCGCCACTGCCCGGACAGGGTTGGATACGCAGTATTTT
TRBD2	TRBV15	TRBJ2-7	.	CATSSLAGGFNEQYF	TGTGCCACCAGCTCGCTAGCGGGAGGGTTCAACGAGCAGTACTTC
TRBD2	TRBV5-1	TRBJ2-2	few	CASSLWASGTGELFF	TGCGCCAGCAGCTTGTGGGCTAGCGGGACCGGGGAGCTGTTTTTT
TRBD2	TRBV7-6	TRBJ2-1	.	CASSYGGTTLEQFF	TGTGCCAGCAGCTACGGCGGGACTACTCTTGAGCAGTTCTTC
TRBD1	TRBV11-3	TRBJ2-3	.	CASSLAGPGQGADTQYF	TGTGCCAGCAGCTTAGCTGGGCCTGGACAGGGGGCAGATACGCAGTATTTT
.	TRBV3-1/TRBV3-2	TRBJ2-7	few	CASSHRGADSYEQYF	TGTGCCAGCAGCCACCGGGGGGCGGACTCCTACGAGCAGTACTTC
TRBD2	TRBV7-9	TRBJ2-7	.	CASSHPGGLAGGPYEQYF	TGTGCCAGCAGCCACCCGGGGGGGCTAGCGGGAGGGCCGTACGAGCAGTACTTC
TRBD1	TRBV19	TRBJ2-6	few	CASSPGTGLGANVLTF	TGTGCCAGTAGTCCTGGGACAGGGCTAGGGGCCAACGTCCTGACTTTC
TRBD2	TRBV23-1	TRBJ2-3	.	CASSQGGAGTQYF	TGCGCCAGCAGTCAGGGAGGGGCCGGTACGCAGTATTTT
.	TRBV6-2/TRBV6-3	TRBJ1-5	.	CASSYSVRAIGEFNQPQHF	TGTGCCAGCAGTTACTCAGTCCGGGCAATAGGGGAATTCAATCAGCCCCAGCATTTT
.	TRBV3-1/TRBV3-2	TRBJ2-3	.	CASSGGEAQYF	TGTGCCAGCAGTGGCGGGGAGGCGCAGTATTTT
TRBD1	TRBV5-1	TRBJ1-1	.	CASSLAYGRGPNTEAFF	TGCGCCAGCAGCTTGGCCTATGGCAGGGGGCCGAACACTGAAGCTTTCTTT
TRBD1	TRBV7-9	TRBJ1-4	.	CASSGTATNEKLFF	TGTGCCAGCAGCGGGACAGCAACTAATGAAAAACTGTTTTTT